Sequencing of this T cell receptor (beta chain) was carried out in a study of T cells after yellow fever vaccination. Study results and caveats: Across the CD4 and CD8 compartments, a small share of clonotypes was present in both.

TCRdb reprocessed the 5' RACE reads with MiXCR, giving one entry per CDR3 protein. The top ten clones hold over 0.55% of a sample with 140,000 to 150,000 distinct CDR3 sequences, 6.6% of them seen once. The CDR3 contains 16 residues. Germline CDR1 reads MNHEY; CDR2 reads SVGEGT. Trimming stripped 8 bases from V and 1 base from J, with 19 bases between. This clonotype was seen at least ten times. Its antigen remains unidentified. Sequenced here: CD4+ T cells sorted from PBMCs, sampled 10 days after the yellow fever booster vaccination. This chain links TRBV6-2 or TRBV6-3 with TRBJ2-3, with D maybe TRBD2 (5 bases). The TCR originated in a man aged 30 to 39 who received the YFV17D yellow fever vaccine. CDR3 sequence reads: CASSPTPGRGTDTQYF. DNA for the CDR3: TGTGCCAGCTCACCGACCCCTGGGCGGGGCACAGATACGCAGTATTTT.